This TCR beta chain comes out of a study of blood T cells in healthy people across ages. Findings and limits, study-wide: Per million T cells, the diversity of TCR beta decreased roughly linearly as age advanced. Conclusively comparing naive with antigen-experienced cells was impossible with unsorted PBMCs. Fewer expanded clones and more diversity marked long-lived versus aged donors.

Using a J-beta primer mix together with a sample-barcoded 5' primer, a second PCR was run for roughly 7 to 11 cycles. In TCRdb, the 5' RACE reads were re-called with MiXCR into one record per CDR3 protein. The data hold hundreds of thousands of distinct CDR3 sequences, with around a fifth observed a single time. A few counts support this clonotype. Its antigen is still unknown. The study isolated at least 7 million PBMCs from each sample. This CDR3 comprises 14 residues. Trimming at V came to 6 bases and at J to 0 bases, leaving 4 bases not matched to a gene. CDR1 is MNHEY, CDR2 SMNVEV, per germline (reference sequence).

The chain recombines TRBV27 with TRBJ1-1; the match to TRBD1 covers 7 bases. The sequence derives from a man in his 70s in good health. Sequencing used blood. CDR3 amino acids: CASRADRVNTEAFF. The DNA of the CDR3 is TGTGCCAGCAGGGCTGACAGGGTGAACACTGAAGCTTTCTTT.